The 27 T cell receptor beta chains below all came from one sample that was sequenced in a study of blood T cells in healthy people across ages. Through a sample-barcoded 5' primer and a J-beta primer mix, a second PCR was run for roughly 7 to 12 cycles. TCRdb re-derived calls from the 5' RACE reads in MiXCR, one entry per CDR3 protein. The table shows roughly 800,000 distinct CDR3 sequences, with nearly 60% occurring only once. Sequenced material: blood. These receptors all stem from a young man in good health.

The rearrangement uses TRBV25-1 and TRBJ1-6; possibly TRBD1 for D (6 bases). The CDR3 is 12 residues long. Deletions cut 4 bases from V and 10 bases from J, with 8 bases between. CDR1 and CDR2 from the germline V gene are MGHDK and SYGVNS. The CDR3 DNA reads as TGTGCCAGCAGTGTTCAGGGGTCACCCCTCCACTTT. Its protein is CASSVQGSPLHF.

The chain is built from TRBV20-1 and TRBJ2-7; D ambiguous. Trimming stripped 8 bases from V and 0 bases from J, with 14 bases between. The CDR3 loop spans 13 amino acids. Looked up from germline, CDR1 is DFQATT and CDR2 is SNEGSKA (reference sequence). In DNA, the CDR3 is TGCAGTTTTAGGGCCCGAAGCTCCTACGAGCAGTACTTC. This translates into CSFRARSSYEQYF.

This clonotype appeared a few times. In DNA, the CDR3 is TGCGCCAGCAGCGTTCGGGAGGGCCTGTACGAGCAGTACTTC. This codes for CASSVREGLYEQYF. The rearrangement uses TRBV4-3 and TRBJ2-7, with TRBD2 identical over 8 bases. The CDR3 covers 14 residues. V shed 5 bases, J shed 4 bases, and the junction held 7 bases outside the gene matches. The V gene's germline CDR1 is LGHNA and CDR2 YSLEER.

The V and J genes are TRBV4-2 and TRBJ1-2; D ambiguous. Germline V gene sequence: CDR1 LGHNA, CDR2 YNFKEQ. The CDR3 loop spans 15 amino acids. The germline V and J ends were trimmed by 4 bases and 2 bases, with 14 bases remaining between them. DNA for the CDR3: TGTGCCAGCAGCCTAAGAAGGTCGAAGAACTATGGCTACACCTTC. Translation: CASSLRRSKNYGYTF.

This clonotype has only a few counts. The rearrangement uses TRBV3-1 and TRBJ1-2, with 7 bases aligning to TRBD1. Unmatched junction bases numbered 4, after V lost 1 base and J lost 8 bases. The length of the CDR3 is 13 residues. CDR1 and CDR2 (germline): LGHDT, YNNKEL (reference sequence). CDR3 sequence (DNA): TGTGCCAGCAGCCAAGCAGGGGGAGGAGGCTACACCTTC. As protein: CASSQAGGGGYTF.

This clonotype was observed a handful of times. The V call is TRBV15, the J call TRBJ2-7; 8 bases are shared with TRBD2. Germline lookup yields CDR1 LNHNV and CDR2 YYDKDF (reference sequence). CDR3 length: 15 residues. V was pared by 0 bases and J by 5 bases, with 6 bases of the junction left unmatched. In DNA form, the CDR3 reads TGTGCCACCAGCAGAGATCTGGGACTAGTAAACGAGCAGTACTTC. Translating gives CATSRDLGLVNEQYF.

The J gene is TRBJ2-1, the V gene TRBV29-1; 9 nucleotides line up with TRBD2. CDR3 length: 14 amino acids. CDR1 SQVTM and CDR2 ANQGSEA come from the germline V gene. Losses at the gene ends were 7 bases for V and 0 bases for J; bases not matched to a gene: 4. As DNA, the CDR3 is TGCAGCGCTGCGGGGGGGCCCTCCTACAATGAGCAGTTCTTC. This codes for CSAAGGPSYNEQFF.

The J gene is TRBJ2-3, the V gene TRBV10-3; D possibly uses TRBD1 or TRBD2 (5 bases each). In germline, CDR1 is ENHRY, CDR2 SYGVKD. The CDR3 has 14 residues. Trimming took 6 bases from V and 1 from J, leaving 11 bases between them. CDR3 loop: CAISGDQRTDTQYF. CDR3 coding DNA: TGTGCCATCAGCGGGGACCAGCGCACAGATACGCAGTATTTT.

This clonotype appeared a single time. The V call is TRBV7-2, the J call TRBJ2-3, with 7 bases lining up with TRBD1. V gave up 9 bases and J gave up 0 bases; unmatched junction bases: 9. CDR1 and CDR2 (germline): SGHTA, FQGNSA. This CDR3 has 15 residues. The CDR3 protein is CASTQKGASTDTQYF. As DNA, the CDR3 is TGTGCCAGTACACAGAAGGGGGCCAGCACAGATACGCAGTATTTT. The full variable domain, completed using reference TRBV7-2 and TRBJ2-3, is GAGVSQSPSNKVTEKGKDVELRCDPISGHTALYWYRQSLGQGLEFLIYFQGNSAPDKSGLPSDRFSAERTGGSVSTLTIQRTQQEDSAVYLCASTQKGASTDTQYFGPGTRLTVL.

The chain has TRBV20-1 and TRBJ2-7; D gene uncertain. The V gene lost 5 bases and the J gene lost 7 bases, with 18 bases spanning the gap. Per germline, CDR1 DFQATT and CDR2 SNEGSKA (reference sequence). CDR3 size: 13 residues. For the CDR3, the DNA is TGCAGTGCTCGGAGCCTACACTGGGAAGAGCAGTACTTC. Protein sequence: CSARSLHWEEQYF.

CDR3 sequence reads: CASRPQGTSGYNEQFF. The CDR3 DNA is TGTGCCAGCAGACCTCAGGGGACTAGCGGATACAATGAGCAGTTCTTC. This rearrangement joins TRBV28 to TRBJ2-1; 11 bases line up with TRBD2. Losses at the gene ends were 6 bases for V and 4 bases for J; bases not matched to a gene: 8. The CDR3 has 16 amino acids. CDR1 is MDHEN, CDR2 SYDVKM, per germline.

V and J are TRBV7-2 and TRBJ2-3; TRBD2 is a possible D gene (6 bases). Germline V gives CDR1 SGHTA, CDR2 FQGNSA. V gave up 5 bases and J gave up 0 bases, with 15 bases separating them. The CDR3 is 16 amino acids. The CDR3 spells CASSQIGTLSTDTQYF. CDR3 in DNA: TGTGCCAGCAGCCAAATAGGGACTTTAAGCACAGATACGCAGTATTTT. The full variable domain, its missing parts supplied by reference TRBV7-2 and TRBJ2-3, is GAGVSQSPSNKVTEKGKDVELRCDPISGHTALYWYRQSLGQGLEFLIYFQGNSAPDKSGLPSDRFSAERTGGSVSTLTIQRTQQEDSAVYLCASSQIGTLSTDTQYFGPGTRLTVL.

The chain links TRBV10-1 to TRBJ2-1; no clear D. The CDR3 consists of 14 residues. V was trimmed by 8 bases and J by 0 bases, leaving 11 bases between them. Germline V gene lookup returns CDR1 WNHNN and CDR2 SYGVQD (reference sequence). CDR3 sequence reads: CASQQSSSYNEQFF. In DNA, the CDR3 is TGCGCCAGCCAACAGAGTAGCTCCTACAATGAGCAGTTCTTC.

A few counts support this clonotype. The chain carries TRBV12-3 or TRBV12-4 and TRBJ1-2; D is possibly TRBD1 (6 bases). V lost 1 base, J lost 4 bases, and 10 bases lay in between. This CDR3 is 14 amino acids long. CDR3 protein: CASSLGRGPYGYTF. The CDR3 DNA sequence: TGTGCCAGCAGTTTAGGGCGGGGGCCCTATGGCTACACCTTC.

The V and J genes are TRBV29-1 and TRBJ1-1, with D unclear. V lost 7 bases and J 2 bases, leaving 11 bases between the germline ends. Germline CDR1 is SQVTM and CDR2 is ANQGSEA. The CDR3 extends over 12 amino acids. The CDR3 nucleotides are TGCAGCGGCGCTGCAGGCAACACTGAAGCTTTCTTT. Translating gives CSGAAGNTEAFF.

This clonotype has only a few counts. This chain connects TRBV3-1 to TRBJ2-5; 7 nucleotides match TRBD2. The ends lost 0 bases at V and 11 bases at J; junction bases unmatched: 21. The germline V gene has CDR1 LGHDT and CDR2 YNNKEL (reference sequence). CDR3 length: 18 residues. CDR3 nucleotide sequence: TGTGCCAGCAGCCAAGAAACCTCCGGAGGACTAGTAGGAAGGGAGCAGTACTTC. Amino acids: CASSQETSGGLVGREQYF.

V gene TRBV10-3 combines with J gene TRBJ2-5, with 7 bases fitting TRBD1. J gave up 2 bases and V 7 bases, and 4 bases lay outside the gene matches. Germline V lookup: CDR1 ENHRY, CDR2 SYGVKD. The CDR3 is 13 amino acids. CDR3 sequence: CAIKETGQETQYF. For the CDR3, the DNA is TGTGCCATCAAGGAGACAGGGCAAGAGACCCAGTACTTC.

This clonotype was observed a few times. The chain uses TRBV7-8 and TRBJ2-7; D ambiguous. Germline assignment: CDR1 SGHVS and CDR2 FQNEAQ. The V end was cut by 6 bases, the J end by 7 bases, with 16 bases between. CDR3 length: 13 amino acids. Here the CDR3 reads CASSANLQWEQYF. The CDR3 DNA reads as TGTGCCAGCAGTGCAAATCTCCAATGGGAGCAGTACTTC. The entire variable domain, with the rest obtained from reference TRBV7-8 and TRBJ2-7, is as follows: GAGVSQSPRYKVAKRGQDVALRCDPISGHVSLFWYQQALGQGPEFLTYFQNEAQLDKSGLPSDRFFAERPEGSVSTLKIQRTQQEDSAVYLCASSANLQWEQYFGPGTRLTVT.

The chain combines TRBV7-2 with TRBJ2-1; D gene ambiguous. Trimming removed 1 base from V and 2 bases from J, with 18 bases in between. The CDR3 covers 18 residues. Germline CDR1 is SGHTA and CDR2 is FQGNSA. CDR3 protein: CASSLVGGAVSAYNEQFF. CDR3 nucleotides: TGTGCCAGCAGCTTAGTAGGTGGCGCGGTGTCGGCCTACAATGAGCAGTTCTTC.

The chain recombines TRBV20-1 with TRBJ2-1; the D gene is possibly TRBD2 (6 bases). This CDR3 comprises 15 residues. Per germline, CDR1 DFQATT and CDR2 SNEGSKA (reference sequence). DNA for the CDR3: TGCAGGGCGGGCTCCGGAGGGCCTTCCTACAATGAGCAGTTCTTC. Protein: CRAGSGGPSYNEQFF.

In this sample, this clonotype turned up a few times. The genes are TRBV11-1 and TRBJ2-6; D is ambiguous. This CDR3 is 17 amino acids long. Looked up from germline, CDR1 is SGHAT and CDR2 is FQDESV (reference sequence). Trimming took off 3 bases at V and 0 bases at J, with 12 bases between the two ends. CDR3 loop: CASSFATDYSGANVLTF. In DNA, the CDR3 is TGTGCCAGCAGCTTCGCGACTGATTACTCTGGGGCCAACGTCCTGACTTTC.

There are a few counts of this clonotype. This sequence joins TRBV5-1 and TRBJ2-7, with a possible D match to TRBD2 (6 bases). Germline V gives CDR1 SGHRS, CDR2 YFSETQ. This CDR3 contains 16 residues. V dropped 4 bases and J dropped 0 bases, with 17 bases sitting between them. In DNA form, the CDR3 reads TGCGCCAGCAGCCCAACCGGGACTCCTCGCTCCTACGAGCAGTACTTC. This translates into CASSPTGTPRSYEQYF.

This chain uses TRBV12-5 with TRBJ2-3; D is possibly TRBD1 (5 bases). Deletions cut 5 bases from V and 5 bases from J, with 14 bases between. CDR1 is LGHNT and CDR2 is FRNRAP in the germline V gene. The CDR3 sequence is 14 residues long. The CDR3 sequence: CASGPTVPGDTQYF. DNA of the CDR3: TGTGCTAGTGGTCCGACAGTCCCTGGAGATACGCAGTATTTT.

V is TRBV6-1 and J is TRBJ2-3; D remains unclear. The germline V gene encodes CDR1 MNHNS and CDR2 SASEGT. The CDR3 consists of 15 residues. Trimming took off 7 bases at V and 5 bases at J, with 19 bases between the two ends. This CDR3 reads CASTRVGVPIDTQYF. CDR3 coding DNA: TGTGCCAGCACACGAGTCGGAGTTCCAATAGATACGCAGTATTTT.

The rearrangement joins TRBV27 to TRBJ2-1; TRBD2 matches at 13 bases. The CDR3 extends over 18 amino acids. In germline, CDR1 is MNHEY, CDR2 SMNVEV (reference sequence). V lost 2 bases to trimming and J lost 6 bases; unmatched junction nucleotides: 10. This CDR3 reads CASSLLTSGGAGSNEQFF. In DNA, the CDR3 is TGTGCCAGCAGTTTACTCACTAGCGGGGGGGCCGGTTCCAATGAGCAGTTCTTC.

V usage is TRBV7-6 and J usage is TRBJ2-3, with 13 bases matching TRBD2. Germline V gene lookup returns CDR1 SGHVS and CDR2 FNYEAQ. This CDR3 comprises 16 residues. The V segment lost 5 bases and the J segment 6 bases; nucleotides outside the gene matches: 8. CDR3 in amino acids: CASSPRTSGSSDTQYF. For the CDR3, the DNA is TGTGCCAGCAGCCCCCGGACTAGCGGGAGTTCGGATACGCAGTATTTT.

This chain links TRBV4-2 with TRBJ2-1; D is perhaps TRBD1 (5 bases). V lost 4 bases and J 10 bases, leaving 20 bases between the germline ends. The CDR3 is made up of 15 amino acids. In germline, CDR1 is LGHNA, CDR2 YNFKEQ. The CDR3 DNA is TGTGCCAGCAGCCGCCAGGGTAGGGGATCCTACGAGCAGTTCTTC. Translating it yields CASSRQGRGSYEQFF.